This T cell receptor (beta chain) derives from a study of blood T cell repertoires in COVID-19. Study in general: The study drew acute and convalescent COVID-19 samples from the United States, Italy and Spain. PBMCs, B-cell-depleted T cells, or T cells provided the cDNA or gDNA that made up the material.

Sequenced by immunoSEQ multiplex PCR; TCRdb stores in-frame clones only, minus some. The data contain roughly 100,000 clones, approximately 80% of them singletons. The CDR3 contains 14 residues. Germline V CDR1 and CDR2: MNHEY, SVGAGI. Germline trimming cut 4 bases from V and 4 bases from J; bases unmatched to any gene: 6. The specimen sequenced was peripheral blood. V and J are TRBV6-5 and TRBJ1-2; TRBD1 matches at 7 bases. The TCR was taken from a man older than 75 with COVID-19, enrolled during active disease. CDR3: CASSSAGGGYGYTF. In DNA form, the CDR3 reads TGTGCCAGCAGTTCTGCAGGGGGTGGCTATGGCTACACCTTC.